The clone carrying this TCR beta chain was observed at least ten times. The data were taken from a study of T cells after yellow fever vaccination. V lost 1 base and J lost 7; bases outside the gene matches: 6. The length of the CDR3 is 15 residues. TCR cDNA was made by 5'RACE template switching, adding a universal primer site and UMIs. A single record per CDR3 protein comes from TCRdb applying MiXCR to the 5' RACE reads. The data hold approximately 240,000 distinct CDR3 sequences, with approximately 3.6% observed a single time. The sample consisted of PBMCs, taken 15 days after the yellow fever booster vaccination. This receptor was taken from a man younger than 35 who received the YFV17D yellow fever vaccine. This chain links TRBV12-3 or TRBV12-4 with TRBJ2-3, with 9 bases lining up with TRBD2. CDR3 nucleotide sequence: TGTGCCAGCAGTTTAGGCGGGGGGGTCACTTATACGCAGTATTTT. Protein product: CASSLGGGVTYTQYF.